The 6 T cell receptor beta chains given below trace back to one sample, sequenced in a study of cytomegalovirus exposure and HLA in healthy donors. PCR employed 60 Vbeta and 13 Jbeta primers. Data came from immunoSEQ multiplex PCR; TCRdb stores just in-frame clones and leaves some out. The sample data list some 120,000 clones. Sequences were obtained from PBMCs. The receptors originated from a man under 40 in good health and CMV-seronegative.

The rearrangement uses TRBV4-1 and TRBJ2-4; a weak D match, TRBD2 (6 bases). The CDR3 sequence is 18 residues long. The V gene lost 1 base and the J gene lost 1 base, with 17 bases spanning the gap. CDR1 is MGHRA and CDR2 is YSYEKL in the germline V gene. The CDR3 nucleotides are TGCGCCAGCAGCCAAGGGATCCTTGGAGGGAGGGCCAAAAACATTCAGTACTTC. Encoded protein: CASSQGILGGRAKNIQYF.

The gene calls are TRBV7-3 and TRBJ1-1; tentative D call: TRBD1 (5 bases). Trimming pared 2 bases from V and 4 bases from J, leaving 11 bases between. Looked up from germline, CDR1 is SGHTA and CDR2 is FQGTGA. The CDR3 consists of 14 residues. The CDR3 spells CASSLATTGTEAFF. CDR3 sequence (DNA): TGTGCCAGCAGCTTAGCAACTACAGGCACTGAAGCTTTCTTT.

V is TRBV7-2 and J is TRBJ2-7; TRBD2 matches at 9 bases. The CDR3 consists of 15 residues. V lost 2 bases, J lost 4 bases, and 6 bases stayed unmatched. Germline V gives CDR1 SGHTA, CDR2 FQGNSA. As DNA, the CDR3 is TGTGCCAGCAGCTTAAATCCGGGACTAGCTTACGAGCAGTACTTC. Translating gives CASSLNPGLAYEQYF.

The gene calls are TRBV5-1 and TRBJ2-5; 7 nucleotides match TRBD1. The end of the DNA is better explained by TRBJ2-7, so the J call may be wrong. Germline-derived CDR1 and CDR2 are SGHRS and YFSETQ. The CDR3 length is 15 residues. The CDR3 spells CASSLQTGSTYEQYF. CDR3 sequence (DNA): TGCGCCAGCAGCTTACAGACAGGGTCTACGTACGAGCAGTACTTC.

CDR3 bases: TGTGCCAGCAGTGAAGCGTTTAACAGGGGAGGTCAGCCCCAGCATTTT. Its translation: CASSEAFNRGGQPQHF. The chain combines TRBV2 with TRBJ1-5, with 7 bases lining up with TRBD1. The CDR3 covers 16 residues. V was pared by 0 bases and J by 6 bases, with 8 bases of the junction left unmatched. Germline V gene lookup returns CDR1 SNHLY and CDR2 FYNNEI.

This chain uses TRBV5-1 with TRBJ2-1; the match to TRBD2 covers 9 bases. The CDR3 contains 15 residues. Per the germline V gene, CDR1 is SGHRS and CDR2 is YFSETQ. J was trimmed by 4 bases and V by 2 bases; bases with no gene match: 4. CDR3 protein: CASSLMAGGYNEQFF. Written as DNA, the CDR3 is TGCGCCAGCAGCTTAATGGCGGGAGGGTACAATGAGCAGTTCTTC. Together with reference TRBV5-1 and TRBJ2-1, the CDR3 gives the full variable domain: KAGVTQTPRYLIKTRGQQVTLSCSPISGHRSVSWYQQTPGQGLQFLFEYFSETQRNKGNFPGRFSGRQFSNSRSEMNVSTLELGDSALYLCASSLMAGGYNEQFFGPGTRLTVL.